This T cell receptor beta chain was found in a study of blood T cell repertoires in COVID-19. Study background: Acute and convalescent COVID-19 samples came from the United States, Italy and Spain. PBMCs, B-cell-depleted T cells, or T cells were the source of the cDNA or gDNA that made up the material.

The CDR3 totals 15 residues. Trimming shortened V by 4 bases and J by 3 bases, and 16 bases separated the two germline ends. Germline V lookup: CDR1 LGHNA, CDR2 YSLEER. In the source study's methods: Using reference gene primer amplification, nucleated cell counts were estimated. TCRdb's copy holds only in-frame clones and misses some; the assay was immunoSEQ multiplex PCR. V and J calls and clone size follow that table, whereas D and trimming were derived from the DNA. This table has under 150,000 clones, around nine tenths appearing once. Source material: peripheral blood. The chain joins TRBV4-3 to TRBJ2-7, with D possibly TRBD1 on 5 matching bases. This TCR derives from a woman in her seventies who had recovered from COVID-19. CDR3 protein: CASSPRSQGLYEQYF. CDR3 nucleotides: TGCGCCAGCAGCCCCAGGTCTCAGGGCCTCTACGAGCAGTACTTC.